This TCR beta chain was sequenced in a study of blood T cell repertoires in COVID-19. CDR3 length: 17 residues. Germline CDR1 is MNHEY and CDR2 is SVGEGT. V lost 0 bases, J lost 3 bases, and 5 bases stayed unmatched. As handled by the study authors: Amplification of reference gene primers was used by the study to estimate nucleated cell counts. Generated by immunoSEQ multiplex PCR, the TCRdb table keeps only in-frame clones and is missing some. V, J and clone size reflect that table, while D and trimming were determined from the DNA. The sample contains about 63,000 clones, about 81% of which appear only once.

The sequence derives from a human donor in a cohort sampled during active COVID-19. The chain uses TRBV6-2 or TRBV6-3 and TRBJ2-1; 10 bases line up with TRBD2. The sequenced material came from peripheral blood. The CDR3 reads CASSYSGLAGVYNEQFF. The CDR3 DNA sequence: TGTGCCAGCAGTTACTCGGGCCTAGCGGGGGTCTACAATGAGCAGTTCTTC.